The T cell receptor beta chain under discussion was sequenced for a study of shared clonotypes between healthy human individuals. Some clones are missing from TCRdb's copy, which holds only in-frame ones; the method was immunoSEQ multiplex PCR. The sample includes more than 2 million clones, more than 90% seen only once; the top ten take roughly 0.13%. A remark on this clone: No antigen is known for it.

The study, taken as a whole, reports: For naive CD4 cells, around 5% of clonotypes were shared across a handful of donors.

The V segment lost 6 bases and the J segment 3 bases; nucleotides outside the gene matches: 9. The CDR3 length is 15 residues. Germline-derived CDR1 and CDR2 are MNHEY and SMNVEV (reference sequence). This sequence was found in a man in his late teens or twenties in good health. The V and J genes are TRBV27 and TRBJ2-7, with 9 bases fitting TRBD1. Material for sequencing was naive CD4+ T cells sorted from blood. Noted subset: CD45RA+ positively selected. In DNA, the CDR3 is TGTGCCAGCAGGGAAACCGGGACAGGGATCTACGAGCAGTACTTC. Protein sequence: CASRETGTGIYEQYF.